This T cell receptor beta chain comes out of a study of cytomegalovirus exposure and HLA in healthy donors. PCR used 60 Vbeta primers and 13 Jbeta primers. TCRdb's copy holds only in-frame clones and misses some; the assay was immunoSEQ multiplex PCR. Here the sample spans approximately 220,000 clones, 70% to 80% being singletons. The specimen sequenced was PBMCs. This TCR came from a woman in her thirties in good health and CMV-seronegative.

CDR3 DNA: TGCGCCAGCAGCACCGAAGGACAGGGGGTGAGCTACGAGCAGTACTTC. Its protein is CASSTEGQGVSYEQYF. The chain carries TRBV5-1 and TRBJ2-7, with 10 bases lining up with TRBD1. Looked up from germline, CDR1 is SGHRS and CDR2 is YFSETQ. V was clipped by 4 bases and J by 3 bases; unmatched bases: 10. The CDR3 is 16 residues long. The whole variable domain, filled in from reference TRBV5-1 and TRBJ2-7, reads KAGVTQTPRYLIKTRGQQVTLSCSPISGHRSVSWYQQTPGQGLQFLFEYFSETQRNKGNFPGRFSGRQFSNSRSEMNVSTLELGDSALYLCASSTEGQGVSYEQYFGPGTRLTVT.